What follows is one T cell receptor beta chain and its context. The sample is drawn from a study of blood T cell repertoires in COVID-19. At the level of the study: In each case, the material was cDNA or gDNA derived from T cells, B-cell-depleted T cells, or PBMCs.

Trimming left V 11 bases short and J 6 bases short, with 17 bases between. This CDR3 contains 13 residues. CDR1 is SNHLY, CDR2 FYNNEI, per germline. The table came from immunoSEQ multiplex PCR; TCRdb's copy has only in-frame clones and leaves some out. The table records 150,000 to 200,000 clones, roughly 87% of them present only once. Study members were between about 18 and 100 years old and lived in 24 US regions. Either two negative PCRs, clearance, or symptom resolution qualified Cohort 3 donors as recovered. The specimen was PBMCs or T cells enriched from blood (not recorded which). The chain couples TRBV2 to TRBJ1-3, with D perhaps TRBD1 (6 bases). The TCR originated in a woman younger than 45 who had recovered from COVID-19. DNA for the CDR3: TGTGCCGTATACAGGGTAATAGAAAACACCATATATTTT. Translating gives CAVYRVIENTIYF.